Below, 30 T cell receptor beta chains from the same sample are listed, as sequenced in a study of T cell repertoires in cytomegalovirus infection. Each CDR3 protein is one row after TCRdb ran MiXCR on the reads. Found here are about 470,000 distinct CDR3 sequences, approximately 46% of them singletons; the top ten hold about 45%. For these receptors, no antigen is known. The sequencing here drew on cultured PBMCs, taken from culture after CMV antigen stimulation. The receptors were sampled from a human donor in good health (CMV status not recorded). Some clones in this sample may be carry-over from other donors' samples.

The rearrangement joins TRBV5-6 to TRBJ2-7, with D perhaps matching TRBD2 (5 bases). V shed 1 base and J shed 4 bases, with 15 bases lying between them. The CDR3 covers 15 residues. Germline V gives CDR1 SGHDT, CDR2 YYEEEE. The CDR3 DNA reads TGTGCCAGCAGCTTGACTAGTTATGAAACATACGAGCAGTACTTC. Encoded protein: CASSLTSYETYEQYF.

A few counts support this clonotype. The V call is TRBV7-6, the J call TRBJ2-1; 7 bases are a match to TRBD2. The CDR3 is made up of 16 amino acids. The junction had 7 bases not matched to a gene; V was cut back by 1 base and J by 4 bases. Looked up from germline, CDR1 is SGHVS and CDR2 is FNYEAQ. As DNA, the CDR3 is TGTGCCAGCAGCTTAGAGGCTAGCGGATTATACAATGAGCAGTTCTTC. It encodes CASSLEASGLYNEQFF.

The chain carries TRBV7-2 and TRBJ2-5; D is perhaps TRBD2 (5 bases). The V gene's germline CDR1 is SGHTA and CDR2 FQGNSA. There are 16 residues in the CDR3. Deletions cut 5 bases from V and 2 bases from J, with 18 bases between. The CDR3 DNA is TGTGCCAGCAGCGGGGAGAATAGCGTACTACAAGAGACCCAGTACTTC. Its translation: CASSGENSVLQETQYF.

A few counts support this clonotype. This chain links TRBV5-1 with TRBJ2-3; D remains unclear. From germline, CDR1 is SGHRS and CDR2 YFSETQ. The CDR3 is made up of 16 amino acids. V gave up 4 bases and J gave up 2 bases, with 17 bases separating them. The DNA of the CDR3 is TGCGCCAGCAGCCCTCGCGGTCCGGGCTACACAGATACGCAGTATTTT. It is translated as CASSPRGPGYTDTQYF.

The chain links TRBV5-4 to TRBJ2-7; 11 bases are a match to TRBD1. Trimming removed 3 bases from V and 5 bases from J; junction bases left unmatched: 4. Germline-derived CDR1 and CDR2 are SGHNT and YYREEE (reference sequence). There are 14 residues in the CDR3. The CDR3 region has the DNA TGTGCCAGCAGCTCGGGACAGGGGGTTCACGAGCAGTACTTC. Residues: CASSSGQGVHEQYF.

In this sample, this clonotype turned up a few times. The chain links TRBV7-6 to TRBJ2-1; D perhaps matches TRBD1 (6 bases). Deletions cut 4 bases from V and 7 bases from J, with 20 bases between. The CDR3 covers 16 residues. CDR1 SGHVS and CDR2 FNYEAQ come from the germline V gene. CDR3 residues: CASSSKRGLGENEQFF. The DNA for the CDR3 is TGTGCCAGCAGCTCAAAGAGGGGGTTGGGGGAGAATGAGCAGTTCTTC.

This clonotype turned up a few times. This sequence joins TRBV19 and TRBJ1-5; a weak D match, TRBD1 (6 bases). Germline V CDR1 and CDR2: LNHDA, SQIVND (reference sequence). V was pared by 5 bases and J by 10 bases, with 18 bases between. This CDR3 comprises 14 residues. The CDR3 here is CASSSTGPLIPQHF. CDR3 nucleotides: TGTGCCAGTAGTTCAACAGGGCCACTAATTCCCCAGCATTTT.

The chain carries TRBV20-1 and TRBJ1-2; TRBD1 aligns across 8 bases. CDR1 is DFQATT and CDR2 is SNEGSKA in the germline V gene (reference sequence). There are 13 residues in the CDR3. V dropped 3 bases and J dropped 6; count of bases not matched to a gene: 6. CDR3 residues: CSARSGQGHGYTF. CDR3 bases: TGCAGTGCTAGGTCCGGACAGGGCCATGGCTACACCTTC.

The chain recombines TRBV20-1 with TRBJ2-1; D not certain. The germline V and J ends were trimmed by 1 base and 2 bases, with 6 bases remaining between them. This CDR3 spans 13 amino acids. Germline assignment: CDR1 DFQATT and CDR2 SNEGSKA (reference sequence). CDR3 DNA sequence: TGCAGTGCTAGAGTGGGGACCTACAATGAGCAGTTCTTC. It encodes CSARVGTYNEQFF.

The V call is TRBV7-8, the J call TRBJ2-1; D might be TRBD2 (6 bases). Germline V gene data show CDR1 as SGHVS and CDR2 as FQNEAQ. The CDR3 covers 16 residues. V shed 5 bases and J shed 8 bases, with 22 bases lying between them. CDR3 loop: CASSIQRVLLRYEQFF. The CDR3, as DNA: TGTGCCAGCAGCATACAGCGGGTTCTCTTACGATATGAGCAGTTCTTC.

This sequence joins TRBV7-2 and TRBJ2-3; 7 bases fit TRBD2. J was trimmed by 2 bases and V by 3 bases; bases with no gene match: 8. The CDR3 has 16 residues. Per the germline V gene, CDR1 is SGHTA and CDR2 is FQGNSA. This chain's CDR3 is CASSFPASGFTDTQYF. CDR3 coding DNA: TGTGCCAGCAGCTTTCCAGCTAGCGGATTCACAGATACGCAGTATTTT.

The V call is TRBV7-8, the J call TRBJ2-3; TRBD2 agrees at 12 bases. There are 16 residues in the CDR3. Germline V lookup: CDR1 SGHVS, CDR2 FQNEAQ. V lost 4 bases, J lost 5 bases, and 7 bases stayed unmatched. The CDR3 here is CASSSSSGRAQDTQYF. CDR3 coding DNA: TGTGCCAGCAGCTCTTCTAGCGGGAGGGCCCAAGATACGCAGTATTTT.

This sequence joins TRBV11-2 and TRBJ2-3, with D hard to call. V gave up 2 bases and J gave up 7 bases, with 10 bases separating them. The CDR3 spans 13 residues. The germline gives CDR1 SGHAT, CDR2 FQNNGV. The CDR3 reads CASSLFGPYTQYF. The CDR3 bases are TGTGCCAGCAGCTTATTCGGCCCATATACGCAGTATTTT.

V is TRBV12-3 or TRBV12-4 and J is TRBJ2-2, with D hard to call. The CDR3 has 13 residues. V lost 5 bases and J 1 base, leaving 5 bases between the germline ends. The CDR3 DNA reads TGTGCCAGCAGTCTTTGGAACACCGGGGAGCTGTTTTTT. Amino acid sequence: CASSLWNTGELFF.

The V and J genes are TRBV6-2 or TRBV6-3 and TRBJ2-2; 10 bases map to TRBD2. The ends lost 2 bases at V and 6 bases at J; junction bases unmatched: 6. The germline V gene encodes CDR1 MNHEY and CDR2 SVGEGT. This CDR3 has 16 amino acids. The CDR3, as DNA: TGTGCCAGCAGTTACGGCCTAGCGGGGGAGGCCGGGGAGCTGTTTTTT. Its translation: CASSYGLAGEAGELFF.

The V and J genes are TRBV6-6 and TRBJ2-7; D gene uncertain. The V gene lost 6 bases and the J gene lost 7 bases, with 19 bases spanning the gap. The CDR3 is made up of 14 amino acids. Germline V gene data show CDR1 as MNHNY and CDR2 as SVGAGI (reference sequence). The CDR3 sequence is CASSLLGGSREQYF. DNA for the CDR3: TGTGCCAGCAGCCTACTCGGTGGTAGTAGGGAGCAGTACTTC.

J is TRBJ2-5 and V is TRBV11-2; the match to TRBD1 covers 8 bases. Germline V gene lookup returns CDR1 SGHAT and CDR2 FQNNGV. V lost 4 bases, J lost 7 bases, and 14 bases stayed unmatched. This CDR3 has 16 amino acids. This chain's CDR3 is CASSSRTGRNFWTQYF. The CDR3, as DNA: TGTGCCAGCAGCTCGCGGACAGGGCGCAATTTTTGGACCCAGTACTTC. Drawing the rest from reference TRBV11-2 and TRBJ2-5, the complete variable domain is EAGVAQSPRYKIIEKRQSVAFWCNPISGHATLYWYQQILGQGPKLLIQFQNNGVVDDSQLPKDRFSAERLKGVDSTLKIQPAKLEDSAVYLCASSSRTGRNFWTQYFGPGTRLLVL.

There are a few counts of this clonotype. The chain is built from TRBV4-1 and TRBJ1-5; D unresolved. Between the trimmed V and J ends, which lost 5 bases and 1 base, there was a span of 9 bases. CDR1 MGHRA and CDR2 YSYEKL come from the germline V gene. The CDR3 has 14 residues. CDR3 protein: CASSSTESNQPQHF. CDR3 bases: TGCGCCAGCAGCTCTACAGAGAGCAATCAGCCCCAGCATTTT.

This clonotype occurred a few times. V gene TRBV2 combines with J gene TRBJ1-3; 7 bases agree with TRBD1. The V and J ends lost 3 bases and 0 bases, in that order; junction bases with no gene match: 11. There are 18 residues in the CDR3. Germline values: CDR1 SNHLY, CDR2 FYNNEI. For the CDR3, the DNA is TGTGCCAGCAGTGACTTTGGACAGGAAAGGGTCTCTGGAAACACCATATATTTT. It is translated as CASSDFGQERVSGNTIYF. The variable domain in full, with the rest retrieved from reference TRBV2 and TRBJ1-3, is EPEVTQTPSHQVTQMGQEVILRCVPISNHLYFYWYRQILGQKVEFLVSFYNNEISEKSEIFDDQFSVERPDGSNFTLKIRSTKLEDSAMYFCASSDFGQERVSGNTIYFGEGSWLTVV.

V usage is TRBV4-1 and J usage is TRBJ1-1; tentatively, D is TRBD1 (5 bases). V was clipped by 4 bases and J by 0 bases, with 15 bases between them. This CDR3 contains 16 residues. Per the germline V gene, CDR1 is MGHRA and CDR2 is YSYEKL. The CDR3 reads CASSPHGGGVNTEAFF. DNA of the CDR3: TGCGCCAGCAGCCCCCACGGGGGAGGGGTGAACACTGAAGCTTTCTTT.

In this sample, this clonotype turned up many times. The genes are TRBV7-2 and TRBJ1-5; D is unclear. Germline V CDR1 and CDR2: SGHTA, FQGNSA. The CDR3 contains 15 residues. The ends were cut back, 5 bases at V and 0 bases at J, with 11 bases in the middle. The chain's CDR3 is CASSPDGNSNQPQHF. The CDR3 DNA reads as TGTGCCAGCAGCCCGGACGGGAATAGCAATCAGCCCCAGCATTTT.

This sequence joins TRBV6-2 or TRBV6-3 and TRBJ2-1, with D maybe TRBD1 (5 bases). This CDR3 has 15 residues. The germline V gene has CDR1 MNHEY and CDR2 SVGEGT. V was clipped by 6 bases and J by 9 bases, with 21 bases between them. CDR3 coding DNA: TGTGCCAGCAGCACCCCCCGAGGCCAAAGGGGTGAGCAGTTCTTC. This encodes CASSTPRGQRGEQFF.

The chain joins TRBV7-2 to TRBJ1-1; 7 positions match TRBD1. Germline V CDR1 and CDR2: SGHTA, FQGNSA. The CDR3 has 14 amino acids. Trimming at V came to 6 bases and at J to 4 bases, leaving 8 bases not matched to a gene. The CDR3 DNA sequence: TGTGCCAGCAGACTAGGGGGCCTTAGCACTGAAGCTTTCTTT. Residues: CASRLGGLSTEAFF.

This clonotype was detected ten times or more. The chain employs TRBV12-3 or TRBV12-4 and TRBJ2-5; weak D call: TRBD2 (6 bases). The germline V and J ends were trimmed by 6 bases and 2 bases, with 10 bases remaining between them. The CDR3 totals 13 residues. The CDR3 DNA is TGTGCCAGCAGCTTTCGGGGGCAAGAGACCCAGTACTTC. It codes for CASSFRGQETQYF.

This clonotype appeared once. The CDR3 sequence is CASSYAPEGPDFYEQYF. CDR3 DNA sequence: TGTGCCAGCAGTTACGCCCCGGAGGGGCCTGATTTCTACGAGCAGTACTTC. The V gene is TRBV6-6, the J gene TRBJ2-7, with TRBD2 as a possible D gene (6 bases). CDR1 is MNHNY and CDR2 is SVGAGI in the germline V gene (reference sequence). The CDR3 has 17 residues. V shed 2 bases and J shed 3 bases, with 20 bases lying between them.

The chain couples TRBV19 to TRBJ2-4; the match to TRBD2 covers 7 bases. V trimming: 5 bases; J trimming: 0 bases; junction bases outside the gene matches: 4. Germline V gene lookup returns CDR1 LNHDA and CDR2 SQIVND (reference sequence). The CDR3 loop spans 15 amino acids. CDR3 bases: TGTGCCAGTAGTCCCGGGGGGATAGCCAAAAACATTCAGTACTTC. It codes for CASSPGGIAKNIQYF.

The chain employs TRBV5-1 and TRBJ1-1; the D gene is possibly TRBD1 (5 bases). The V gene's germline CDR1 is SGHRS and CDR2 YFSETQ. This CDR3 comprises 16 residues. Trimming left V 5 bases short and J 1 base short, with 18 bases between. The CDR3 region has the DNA TGCGCCAGCAGAAAGGTATCGGGTAGGGGGAACACTGAAGCTTTCTTT. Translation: CASRKVSGRGNTEAFF.

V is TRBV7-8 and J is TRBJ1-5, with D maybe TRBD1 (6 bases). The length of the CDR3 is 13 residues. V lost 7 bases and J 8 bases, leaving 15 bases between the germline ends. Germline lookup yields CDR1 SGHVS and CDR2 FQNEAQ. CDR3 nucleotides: TGTGCCAGCACCCGAGGGGGTCCCAAGCCCCAGCATTTT. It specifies CASTRGGPKPQHF.

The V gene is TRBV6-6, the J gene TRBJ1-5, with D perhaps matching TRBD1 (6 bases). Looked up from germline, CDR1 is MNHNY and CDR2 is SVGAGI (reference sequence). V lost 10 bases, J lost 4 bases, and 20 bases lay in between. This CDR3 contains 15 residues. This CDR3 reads CATTEGGTGNQPQHF. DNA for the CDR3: TGTGCCACCACCGAGGGGGGGACCGGGAATCAGCCCCAGCATTTT.

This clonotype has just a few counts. This CDR3 reads CSAPSGGSVQYF. The CDR3, as DNA: TGCAGTGCCCCATCAGGGGGGAGCGTGCAGTACTTC. The chain uses TRBV20-1 and TRBJ2-7, with D possibly matching TRBD1 (7 bases). The V and J ends lost 6 bases and 9 bases respectively, with 18 bases between them. The CDR3 covers 12 residues. Germline values: CDR1 DFQATT, CDR2 SNEGSKA (reference sequence).